This is a list of T cell receptor beta chains from one sample in a study of T-cell reconstitution after alpha-beta-depleted transplantation in children. MiXCR, applied by TCRdb to the PCR reads, yields one record per CDR3 protein. Of approximately 400,000 distinct CDR3 sequences listed, roughly 10% are singletons. Here the sequenced sample was PBMCs from the stem cell graft donor, taken from the stem cell graft. Receptors originate from a human donor who donated a stem cell graft to a child with acute myeloid leukemia. Both conserved end residues are part of each CDR3. A D gene is named only where the DNA matches it firmly. The size entry is marked missing in some rows and otherwise reads once, few, many or a size class.

CDR3nt | CDR3aa | abundance | j_gene | v_gene | d_gene
TGTGCCAGCAGCTTAGTTGGTCGGGGGAGCTCCTACAATGAGCAGTTCTTC | CASSLVGRGSSYNEQFF | NA | TRBJ2-1 | TRBV7-2 | NA
TGTGCCTGGAGTGTATCCGGGACTCCCAATAAGCAGTTCTTC | CAWSVSGTPNKQFF | NA | TRBJ2-1 | TRBV30 | NA
TGCAGTGCTAGAAGGAATAATCAGCCCCAGCATTTT | CSARRNNQPQHF | many | TRBJ1-5 | TRBV20-1 | NA
TGTGCCAGCAGCAGAGGGACGGTTAGCACAGATACGCAGTATTTT | CASSRGTVSTDTQYF | NA | TRBJ2-3 | TRBV9 | NA
TGTGCCAGCAGCTCCCGACCGGGACTAGCGAGAACCTCCTACAATGAGCAGTTCTTC | CASSSRPGLARTSYNEQFF | NA | TRBJ2-1 | TRBV11-1 | TRBD2
TGTGCCAGCAGCGCAAACAATGAGCAGTTCTTC | CASSANNEQFF | NA | TRBJ2-1 | TRBV5-4 | NA
TGTGCCAGCAGCCGGGGGGCGCAGGGAAATGAAAAACTGTTTTTT | CASSRGAQGNEKLFF | many | TRBJ1-4 | TRBV7-9 | NA
TGCAGTGCAAGACCGCGGGAGGCATACAATGAGCAGTTCTTC | CSARPREAYNEQFF | NA | TRBJ2-1 | TRBV20-1 | TRBD2
TGTGCCAGCAGTGAAGGCGGGAGGGCTGGAGATACGCAGTATTTT | CASSEGGRAGDTQYF | NA | TRBJ2-3 | TRBV2 | TRBD2
TGTGCCAGCAGTTACTCGCCCAAAGGAGGCGGAAACTATGGCTACACCTTC | CASSYSPKGGGNYGYTF | NA | TRBJ1-2 | TRBV6-5 | NA
TGTGCCAGCAGTTATATAGAGAACACCGGGGAGCTGTTTTTT | CASSYIENTGELFF | NA | TRBJ2-2 | TRBV6-5 | NA
TGTGCCAGCAGTGGTTTGGGTCCTACGCAGTATTTT | CASSGLGPTQYF | few | TRBJ2-3 | TRBV6-1 | NA
TGTGCCAGCAGCAAACTTGGGGGTGGGCAGCCCCAGCATTTT | CASSKLGGGQPQHF | NA | TRBJ1-5 | TRBV21-1 | NA
TGCAGTGCTACGACAGGGGGGTCCTACGAGCAGTACTTC | CSATTGGSYEQYF | many | TRBJ2-7 | TRBV20-1 | TRBD1
TGCGCCAGCAGCTTGCAACAGGGGGCAGCGGCCGGGGAGCTGTTTTTT | CASSLQQGAAAGELFF | NA | TRBJ2-2 | TRBV5-1 | TRBD1
TGCAGCGTTGAGTGGGGACAGGGGTACAACGAGCAGTACTTC | CSVEWGQGYNEQYF | NA | TRBJ2-7 | TRBV29-1 | TRBD1
TGTGCCAGCAGCTTAGTTAGGACAGGGAACACTGAAGCTTTCTTT | CASSLVRTGNTEAFF | NA | TRBJ1-1 | TRBV7-8 | TRBD1
TGTGCCATCACGGGCGGGACAGGGGGCGTCGGTAGCGGGGCCGAGCAGTACTTC | CAITGGTGGVGSGAEQYF | NA | TRBJ2-7 | TRBV10-3 | TRBD1
TGCAGTGCCATCAGGGAGTACGAGCAGTACTTC | CSAIREYEQYF | many | TRBJ2-7 | TRBV20-1 | NA
TGTGCCAGCAGCCCGGACACTAACTATGGCTACACCTTC | CASSPDTNYGYTF | many | TRBJ1-2 | TRBV7-2 | NA
TGCAGCGTTGGAATGGTCTTCACCGGGGAGCTGTTTTTT | CSVGMVFTGELFF | NA | TRBJ2-2 | TRBV29-1 | NA
TGCAGTGCTAGAGAGGGGGTAGGGGAGCTGTTTTTT | CSAREGVGELFF | NA | TRBJ2-2 | TRBV20-1 | NA
TGTGCCAGCAGCTTCCGGGGACGCCCAAATGAGCAGTTCTTC | CASSFRGRPNEQFF | many | TRBJ2-1 | TRBV11-2 | NA
TGCAGCGGACAGCTAGGGGGGGCCCATGACGAGCAGTACTTC | CSGQLGGAHDEQYF | NA | TRBJ2-7 | TRBV29-1 | NA
TGCAGTGCTAGGGACTCTAGAACCGGGGAGCTGTTTTTT | CSARDSRTGELFF | few | TRBJ2-2 | TRBV20-1 | NA
TGTGCCAGCAGCTTAAAGTCTCTAGCGGGACAGGTATACAATGAGCAGTTCTTC | CASSLKSLAGQVYNEQFF | few | TRBJ2-1 | TRBV7-3 | NA
TGTGCCAGCAGTTACGGACAGGGGCGCTCCTACGAGCAGTACTTC | CASSYGQGRSYEQYF | few | TRBJ2-7 | TRBV6-2/TRBV6-3 | TRBD1
TGTGCCAGCAGTTACACGCAACGGGATCCTCTCAACACCGGGGAGCTGTTTTTT | CASSYTQRDPLNTGELFF | NA | TRBJ2-2 | TRBV6-5 | NA
TGCGCCAGCAGCCAAGTGCCAGGGCTCTACGAGCAGTACTTC | CASSQVPGLYEQYF | few | TRBJ2-7 | TRBV4-1 | NA
TGCAGTGCTGGACCATACGAGCAGTACTTC | CSAGPYEQYF | few | TRBJ2-7 | TRBV20-1 | NA
TGCAGTGCTGCCGGACAGGGAAGCACAGATACGCAGTATTTT | CSAAGQGSTDTQYF | many | TRBJ2-3 | TRBV20-1 | TRBD1
TGCAGTGCTAGAACTACAGGGTCGGGCTACACTGAAGCTTTCTTT | CSARTTGSGYTEAFF | NA | TRBJ1-1 | TRBV20-1 | NA
TGCAGCGTTTCGATCATGTCCCAAGAGACCCAGTACTTC | CSVSIMSQETQYF | NA | TRBJ2-5 | TRBV29-1 | NA
TGTGCCAGCAGCCGGGACTATAGCTCTGGGGCCAACGTCCTGACTTTC | CASSRDYSSGANVLTF | NA | TRBJ2-6 | TRBV6-4 | TRBD2
TGTGCCAGCAGCGGCGTGGGGTCGGTAACGGGCCACAATGAGCAGTTCTTC | CASSGVGSVTGHNEQFF | NA | TRBJ2-1 | TRBV9 | NA
TGCAGCGTTTCCCCCACCGGTCTTAACGAGCAGTACTTC | CSVSPTGLNEQYF | few | TRBJ2-7 | TRBV29-1 | NA
TGTGCCAGCAACCATTACAGGGGCGACACTGAAGCTTTCTTT | CASNHYRGDTEAFF | many | TRBJ1-1 | TRBV6-5 | TRBD1